The 29 T cell receptor beta chains below come from one sample, sequenced in a study of blood T cells in healthy people across ages. Through a sample-barcoded 5' primer and a J-beta primer mix, a second PCR was run for 7 to 11 cycles. TCRdb re-called the 5' RACE reads with MiXCR, one entry per CDR3 protein. The table lists 1,300,000 or so distinct CDR3 sequences, approximately 60% of them singletons. Sequenced input: blood. The receptors come from a man aged 18-30 years in good health.

This clonotype was counted between two and nine times. The chain uses TRBV3-1 and TRBJ2-7; 9 bases agree with TRBD2. Looked up from germline, CDR1 is LGHDT and CDR2 is YNNKEL (reference sequence). Trimming cost V 1 base and J 2 bases; bases outside gene matches: 6. CDR3 size: 16 residues. Here the CDR3 reads CASSQGSAGGTYEQYF. CDR3 sequence (DNA): TGTGCCAGCAGCCAAGGATCAGCGGGGGGTACCTACGAGCAGTACTTC.

This CDR3 is CASSVGIQGGSQETQYF. The CDR3 region has the DNA TGTGCCAGCAGCGTAGGGATACAGGGCGGAAGCCAAGAGACCCAGTACTTC. The chain is built from TRBV9 and TRBJ2-4; tentative D call: TRBD1 (6 bases). The J call is in doubt because the DNA end fits TRBJ2-5 better. CDR1 is SGDLS and CDR2 is YYNGEE in the germline V gene. The CDR3 spans 17 residues.

This rearrangement joins TRBV6-5 to TRBJ2-1; 10 positions agree with TRBD2. Germline V gives CDR1 MNHEY, CDR2 SVGAGI. This CDR3 is built from 17 residues. J gave up 2 bases and V 2 bases, and 6 bases lay outside the gene matches. The CDR3 region has the DNA TGTGCCAGCAGTTACGACCTCAGCGGGAGGGCCTACAATGAGCAGTTCTTC. Protein sequence: CASSYDLSGRAYNEQFF.

The chain employs TRBV12-3 or TRBV12-4 and TRBJ2-3, with D perhaps assigned TRBD1 or TRBD2 (5 bases each). V was shortened by 5 bases and J by 6 bases, with 9 bases between the two germline ends. The CDR3 extends over 12 amino acids. CDR3 sequence reads: CASSGREDTQYF. CDR3 in DNA: TGTGCCAGCAGTGGCAGGGAGGATACGCAGTATTTT.

V gene TRBV6-4 combines with J gene TRBJ2-7; 9 bases are shared with TRBD1. J was trimmed by 6 bases and V by 10 bases; bases with no gene match: 19. The CDR3 is 16 amino acids. Germline V CDR1 and CDR2: MRHNA, SNTAGT. The chain's CDR3 is CAKVKRPGQGLIEQYF. The CDR3 region has the DNA TGTGCCAAAGTCAAACGACCGGGACAGGGATTAATCGAGCAGTACTTC.

The chain couples TRBV27 to TRBJ2-1; D call uncertain. This CDR3 contains 14 residues. V was clipped by 3 bases and J by 9 bases, with 15 bases between them. The V gene's germline CDR1 is MNHEY and CDR2 SMNVEV (reference sequence). The CDR3 loop reads CASSFWVGGGEQFF. For the CDR3, the DNA is TGTGCCAGCAGTTTTTGGGTCGGCGGTGGTGAGCAGTTCTTC.

This chain links TRBV11-2 with TRBJ2-4; TRBD2 aligns across 7 bases. CDR3 length equals 19 residues. Trimming cost V 2 bases and J 0 bases; bases outside gene matches: 13. In germline, CDR1 is SGHAT, CDR2 FQNNGV. CDR3 protein: CASSLPLARLDLAKNIQYF. The DNA for the CDR3 is TGTGCCAGCAGCTTACCACTAGCGAGACTAGACCTAGCCAAAAACATTCAGTACTTC.

The chain is built from TRBV5-1 and TRBJ2-1; D is ambiguous. The CDR3 contains 17 residues. The germline CDR1 and CDR2 sequences are SGHRS and YFSETQ. V lost 2 bases and J 1 base, leaving 16 bases between the germline ends. CDR3 protein: CASSFGTVSASYNEQFF. As DNA, the CDR3 is TGCGCCAGCAGCTTTGGCACAGTCTCCGCTTCCTACAATGAGCAGTTCTTC.

The CDR3 DNA reads TGTGCCAGCAGCCAAGATTATTTACGGGGTAACGAGCAGTACTTC. It yields the protein CASSQDYLRGNEQYF. The rearrangement joins TRBV4-2 to TRBJ2-5; D perhaps matches TRBD2 (5 bases). The end of the DNA aligns better with TRBJ2-7, so the J call may be wrong. Germline-derived CDR1 and CDR2 are LGHNA and YNFKEQ. This CDR3 is built from 15 residues.

The V call is TRBV20-1, the J call TRBJ2-4; 8 nucleotides align to TRBD1. The end of the DNA is better explained by TRBJ2-5, so the J call may be wrong. Germline V gene data show CDR1 as DFQATT and CDR2 as SNEGSKA (reference sequence). The CDR3 length is 13 residues. The CDR3 DNA reads as TGCAGTGCCTCAGGGGGCGTTTTAGAGACCCAGTACTTC. Its translation: CSASGGVLETQYF.

This chain joins TRBV6-5 and TRBJ2-7; no reliable D call. CDR3 length: 13 amino acids. V shed 5 bases and J shed 7 bases, with 15 bases lying between them. Germline CDR1 reads MNHEY; CDR2 reads SVGAGI. CDR3 sequence reads: CASSRLNLREQYF. CDR3 coding DNA: TGTGCCAGCAGTCGACTCAACCTGCGGGAGCAGTACTTC.

The V and J genes are TRBV7-2 and TRBJ1-2, with a possible D match to TRBD1 (6 bases). The germline V and J ends were trimmed by 0 bases and 4 bases, with 6 bases remaining between them. The CDR3 consists of 13 residues. Per the germline V gene, CDR1 is SGHTA and CDR2 is FQGNSA. The CDR3 nucleotides read TGTGCCAGCAGCTTAGCACAGGGCTATGGCTACACCTTC. It codes for CASSLAQGYGYTF.

The chain employs TRBV28 and TRBJ2-1; unclear D gene. The CDR3 runs 13 residues. Germline CDR1 reads MDHEN; CDR2 reads SYDVKM. The V and J ends lost 11 bases and 4 bases respectively, with 15 bases between them. CDR3 DNA sequence: TGTGCCTGTATCAAAGCAAGGTACAATGAGCAGTTCTTC. It is translated as CACIKARYNEQFF. The entire variable domain, with the rest obtained from reference TRBV28 and TRBJ2-1, is as follows: DVKVTQSSRYLVKRTGEKVFLECVQDMDHENMFWYRQDPGLGLRLIYFSYDVKMKEKGDIPEGYSVSREKKERFSLILESASTNQTSMYLCACIKARYNEQFFGPGTRLTVL.

The V and J genes are TRBV27 and TRBJ1-4, with D hard to call. This CDR3 region has 14 residues. The V end lost 1 base, the J end lost 6 bases, and 9 bases lay between the germline ends. Looked up from germline, CDR1 is MNHEY and CDR2 is SMNVEV (reference sequence). Here the CDR3 DNA reads TGTGCCAGCAGTTTATTCAGTGGGGATGAAAAACTGTTTTTT. Protein product: CASSLFSGDEKLFF.

Worth noting for this clonotype: The conserved phenylalanine or tryptophan normally closing the CDR3 is absent here, so this likely arose from a read error. V usage is TRBV12-3 or TRBV12-4 and J usage is TRBJ2-1; 7 nucleotides align to TRBD2. The CDR3 loop spans 16 amino acids. V lost 6 bases, J lost 5 bases, and 13 bases stayed unmatched. The CDR3: CASRSIGGSINNEQFI. The CDR3 DNA reads TGTGCCAGCAGGTCTATTGGCGGGAGTATCAACAATGAGCAGTTCATC.

The chain recombines TRBV5-1 with TRBJ2-7; no clear D gene. The germline V and J ends were trimmed by 4 bases and 4 bases, with 12 bases remaining between them. The CDR3 spans 13 residues. CDR1 and CDR2 from the germline V gene are SGHRS and YFSETQ. CDR3 protein: CASSVEGIYEQYF. The CDR3 coding sequence is TGCGCCAGCAGCGTGGAAGGTATATACGAGCAGTACTTC.

The chain employs TRBV29-1 and TRBJ2-1; 10 nucleotides match TRBD1. V was clipped by 2 bases and J by 6 bases; unmatched bases: 7. The germline gives CDR1 SQVTM, CDR2 ANQGSEA. The CDR3 contains 15 residues. The CDR3 DNA is TGCAGCGTTGAAAGGGACAGGGGTGACTGCAATGAGCAGTTCTTC. Its protein is CSVERDRGDCNEQFF.

This chain uses TRBV5-1 with TRBJ2-1, with 10 bases matching TRBD2. The trim removed 1 base at V and 0 bases at J, leaving 10 bases unmatched. This CDR3 contains 19 residues. Germline CDR1 is SGHRS and CDR2 is YFSETQ. CDR3 in DNA: TGCGCCAGCAGCTTGACCAGCGGGAGGGACCTTAGCTCCTACAATGAGCAGTTCTTC. This codes for CASSLTSGRDLSSYNEQFF.

The DNA for the CDR3 is TGTGCCAGCAGTCTTTCGGGACAGGGGGCAAAGATGGATGGCTACACCTTC. Translation gives CASSLSGQGAKMDGYTF. This chain links TRBV3-1 with TRBJ1-2; 12 positions match TRBD1. This CDR3 region has 17 residues. After removal of 6 bases from V and 6 bases from J, the junction contained 14 bases not matched to a gene. Per the germline V gene, CDR1 is LGHDT and CDR2 is YNNKEL (reference sequence).

The chain recombines TRBV12-3 or TRBV12-4 with TRBJ2-4, with 8 bases aligning to TRBD1. The J call may be faulty, since TRBJ2-7 better matches the DNA end. This CDR3 spans 14 amino acids. The CDR3, as DNA: TGTGCCAGCAGTTTTTCGACAGGGGTGGTCGAGCAGTACTTC. Amino acid sequence: CASSFSTGVVEQYF.

This chain uses TRBV10-2 with TRBJ2-7; D possibly corresponds to TRBD1 (5 bases). The closer fit of TRBJ2-5 to the DNA end suggests the J call may be wrong. The CDR3 extends over 14 amino acids. Germline lookup yields CDR1 WSHSY and CDR2 SAAADI. CDR3 residues: CASSEWGPRETQYF. CDR3 nucleotide sequence: TGCGCCAGCAGTGAGTGGGGCCCTAGAGAGACCCAGTACTTC.

V usage is TRBV9 and J usage is TRBJ2-7, with 8 bases matching TRBD1. The DNA end is a closer match to TRBJ2-5, so the J assignment may be wrong. The germline gives CDR1 SGDLS, CDR2 YYNGEE. This CDR3 comprises 15 residues. The CDR3 protein is CASSVAGTGGETQYF. CDR3 DNA: TGTGCCAGCAGCGTAGCTGGGACAGGAGGAGAGACCCAGTACTTC.

The V call is TRBV28, the J call TRBJ2-1, with 10 bases identical to TRBD2. The CDR3 has 17 amino acids. Trimming cost V 7 bases and J 6 bases; bases outside gene matches: 15. Germline V CDR1 and CDR2: MDHEN, SYDVKM. CDR3 region: CASIPTRTSGFGNEQFF. Written as DNA, the CDR3 is TGTGCCAGCATTCCCACCCGGACTAGCGGCTTCGGCAATGAGCAGTTCTTC. Based on the CDR3 plus reference TRBV28 and TRBJ2-1, the full variable domain is DVKVTQSSRYLVKRTGEKVFLECVQDMDHENMFWYRQDPGLGLRLIYFSYDVKMKEKGDIPEGYSVSREKKERFSLILESASTNQTSMYLCASIPTRTSGFGNEQFFGPGTRLTVL.

This sequence joins TRBV20-1 and TRBJ1-2, with a weak D call TRBD1 (6 bases). Germline CDR1 reads DFQATT; CDR2 reads SNEGSKA (reference sequence). V was pared by 3 bases and J by 0 bases, with 17 bases between. The CDR3 is 16 residues long. CDR3 residues: CSARARGGQANYGYTF. The DNA of the CDR3 is TGCAGTGCTAGGGCCCGTGGGGGGCAAGCTAACTATGGCTACACCTTC.

This clonotype was observed a few times. The chain joins TRBV29-1 to TRBJ2-7; no definite D call. Trimming took off 4 bases at V and 0 bases at J, with 10 bases between the two ends. Germline-derived CDR1 and CDR2 are SQVTM and ANQGSEA. This CDR3 spans 13 amino acids. CDR3 in amino acids: CSVGSRSSYEQYF. Written as DNA, the CDR3 is TGCAGCGTTGGTAGCAGGAGCTCCTACGAGCAGTACTTC.

In DNA form, the CDR3 reads TGCAGCGTTGCGGGTAGTCCATACAATGAGCAGTTCTTC. It encodes CSVAGSPYNEQFF. This chain links TRBV29-1 with TRBJ2-1; no clear D gene. The CDR3 extends over 13 amino acids. The ends were cut back, 4 bases at V and 4 bases at J, with 11 bases in the middle. From germline, CDR1 is SQVTM and CDR2 ANQGSEA.

This clonotype occurred once. The gene calls are TRBV12-3 or TRBV12-4 and TRBJ2-1; weak D call: TRBD2 (6 bases). Trimming cost V 6 bases and J 8 bases, with 17 bases left between them. The CDR3 is 14 residues long. CDR3 coding DNA: TGTGCCAGCAGGAAGGGACTCACGCCCTATGAGCAGTTCTTC. It yields the protein CASRKGLTPYEQFF.

V gene TRBV5-1 combines with J gene TRBJ2-7; 7 bases fit TRBD1. The V gene end was trimmed by 4 bases and the J gene end by 0 bases; junction bases not matched to a gene: 4. The CDR3 consists of 14 residues. Germline CDR1 reads SGHRS; CDR2 reads YFSETQ. The CDR3 bases are TGCGCCAGCAGCGAAGGGACAGACTCCTACGAGCAGTACTTC. Protein sequence: CASSEGTDSYEQYF.

V usage is TRBV30 and J usage is TRBJ2-4; tentatively, D is TRBD1 or TRBD2 (5 bases each). From germline, CDR1 is GTSNPN and CDR2 SVGIG (reference sequence). The CDR3 runs 12 residues. The V end was cut by 8 bases, the J end by 13 bases, with 21 bases between. CDR3 bases: TGTGCCAGGTGGGGGACGGGCGGAGAGCAGTACTTC. This codes for CARWGTGGEQYF.